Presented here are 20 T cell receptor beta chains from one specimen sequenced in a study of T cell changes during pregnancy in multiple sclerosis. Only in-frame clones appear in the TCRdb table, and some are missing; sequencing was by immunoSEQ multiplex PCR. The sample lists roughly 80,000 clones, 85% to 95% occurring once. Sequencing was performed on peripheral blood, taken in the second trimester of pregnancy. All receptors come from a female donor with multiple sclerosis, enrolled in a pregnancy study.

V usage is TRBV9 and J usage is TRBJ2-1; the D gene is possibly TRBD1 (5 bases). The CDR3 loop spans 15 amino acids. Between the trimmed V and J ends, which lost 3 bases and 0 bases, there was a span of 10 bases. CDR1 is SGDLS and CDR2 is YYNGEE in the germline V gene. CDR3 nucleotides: TGTGCCAGCAGCGAAGGACACTTCTCCTACAATGAGCAGTTCTTC. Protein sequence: CASSEGHFSYNEQFF. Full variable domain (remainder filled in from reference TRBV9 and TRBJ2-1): DSGVTQTPKHLITATGQRVTLRCSPRSGDLSVYWYQQSLDQGLQFLIQYYNGEERAKGNILERFSAQQFPDLHSELNLSSLELGDSALYFCASSEGHFSYNEQFFGPGTRLTVL.

For the CDR3, the DNA is TGTGCCAGCAGCTTCGGGGAAGGCTACACTGAAGCTTTCTTT. Translated: CASSFGEGYTEAFF. The genes are TRBV5-8 and TRBJ1-1, with unresolved D. Germline CDR1 is SGHTS and CDR2 is YDEGEE. CDR3 length: 14 amino acids. V lost 2 bases to trimming and J lost 3 bases, with 11 bases between them.

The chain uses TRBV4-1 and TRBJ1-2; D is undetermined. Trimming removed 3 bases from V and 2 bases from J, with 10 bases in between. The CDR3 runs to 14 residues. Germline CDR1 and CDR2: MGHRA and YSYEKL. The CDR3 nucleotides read TGCGCCAGCAGCCACGGAGCCCTGAACTATGGCTACACCTTC. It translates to CASSHGALNYGYTF.

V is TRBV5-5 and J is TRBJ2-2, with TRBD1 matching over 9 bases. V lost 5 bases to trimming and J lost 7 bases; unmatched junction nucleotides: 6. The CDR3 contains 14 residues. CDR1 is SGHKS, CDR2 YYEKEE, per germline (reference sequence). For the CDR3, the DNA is TGTGCCAGCAGTGGGGACAGGGTGGTCGGGGAGCTGTTTTTT. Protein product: CASSGDRVVGELFF.

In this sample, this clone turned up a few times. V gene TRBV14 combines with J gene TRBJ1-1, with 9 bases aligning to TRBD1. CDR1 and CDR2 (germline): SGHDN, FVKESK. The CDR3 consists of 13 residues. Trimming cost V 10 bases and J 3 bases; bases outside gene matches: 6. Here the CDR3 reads CATRGQGYTEAFF. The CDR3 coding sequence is TGTGCCACCAGAGGACAGGGGTACACTGAAGCTTTCTTT.

Written as DNA, the CDR3 is TGTGCCAGCAGCTTATGGTCGGACAGAAACTATGGCTACACCTTC. Its translation is CASSLWSDRNYGYTF. This chain links TRBV13 with TRBJ1-2, with D perhaps matching TRBD1 (6 bases). The CDR3 loop spans 15 amino acids. Trimming took 2 bases from V and 2 from J, leaving 12 bases between them. Germline V CDR1 and CDR2: PRHDT, FYEKMQ (reference sequence).

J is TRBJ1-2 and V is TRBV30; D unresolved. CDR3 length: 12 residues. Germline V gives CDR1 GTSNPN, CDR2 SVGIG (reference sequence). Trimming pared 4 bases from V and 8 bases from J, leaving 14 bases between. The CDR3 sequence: CAWNLGGEGYTF. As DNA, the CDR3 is TGTGCCTGGAACCTCGGCGGTGAAGGCTACACCTTC.

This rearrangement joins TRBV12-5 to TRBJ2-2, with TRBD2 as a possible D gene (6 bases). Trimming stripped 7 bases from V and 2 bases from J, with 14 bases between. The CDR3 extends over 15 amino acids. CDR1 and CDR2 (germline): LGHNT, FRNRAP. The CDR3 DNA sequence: TGTGCTAGTGTACCGGAGGACTATAACACCGGGGAGCTGTTTTTT. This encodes CASVPEDYNTGELFF.

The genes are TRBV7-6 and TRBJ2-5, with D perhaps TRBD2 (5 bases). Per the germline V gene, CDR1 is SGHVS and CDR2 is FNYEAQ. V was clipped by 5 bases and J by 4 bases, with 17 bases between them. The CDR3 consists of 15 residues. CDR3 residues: CASSDQWTASETQYF. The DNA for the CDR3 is TGTGCCAGCAGCGACCAATGGACTGCGTCAGAGACCCAGTACTTC.

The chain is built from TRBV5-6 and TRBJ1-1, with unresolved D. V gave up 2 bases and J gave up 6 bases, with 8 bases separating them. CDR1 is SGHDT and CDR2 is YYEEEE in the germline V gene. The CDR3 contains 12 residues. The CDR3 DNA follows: TGTGCCAGCAGCTTCGGGTCGTCTGAAGCTTTCTTT. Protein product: CASSFGSSEAFF. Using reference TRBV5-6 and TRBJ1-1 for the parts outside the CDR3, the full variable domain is DAGVTQSPTHLIKTRGQQVTLRCSPKSGHDTVSWYQQALGQGPQFIFQYYEEEERQRGNFPDRFSGHQFPNYSSELNVNALLLGDSALYLCASSFGSSEAFFGQGTRLTVV.

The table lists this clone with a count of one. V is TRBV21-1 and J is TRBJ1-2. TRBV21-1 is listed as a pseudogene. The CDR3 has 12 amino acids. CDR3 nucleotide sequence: TGTGCCAGCAGCCAAAAGTCGGATGGCTACACCTTC. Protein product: CASSQKSDGYTF.

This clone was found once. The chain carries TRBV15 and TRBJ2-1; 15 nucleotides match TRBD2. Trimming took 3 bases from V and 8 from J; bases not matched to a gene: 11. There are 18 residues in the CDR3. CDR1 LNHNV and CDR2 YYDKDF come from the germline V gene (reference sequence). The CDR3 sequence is CATSSNTGTSGGMDEQFF. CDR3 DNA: TGTGCCACCAGCAGCAACACCGGGACTAGCGGGGGGATGGATGAGCAGTTCTTC.

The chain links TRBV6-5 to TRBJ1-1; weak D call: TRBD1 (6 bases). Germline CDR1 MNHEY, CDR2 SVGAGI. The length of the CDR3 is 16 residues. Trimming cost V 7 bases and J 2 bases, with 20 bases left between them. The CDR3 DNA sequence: TGTGCCAGCATTTATTCAAAGCGCAGGGGCAACACTGAAGCTTTCTTT. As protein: CASIYSKRRGNTEAFF.

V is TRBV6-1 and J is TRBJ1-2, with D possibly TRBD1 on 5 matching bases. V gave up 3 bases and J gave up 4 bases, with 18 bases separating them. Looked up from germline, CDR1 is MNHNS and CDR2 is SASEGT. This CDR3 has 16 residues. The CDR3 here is CASSDAVGLLFYGYTF. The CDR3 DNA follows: TGTGCCAGCAGTGATGCGGTGGGACTTCTCTTCTATGGCTACACCTTC.

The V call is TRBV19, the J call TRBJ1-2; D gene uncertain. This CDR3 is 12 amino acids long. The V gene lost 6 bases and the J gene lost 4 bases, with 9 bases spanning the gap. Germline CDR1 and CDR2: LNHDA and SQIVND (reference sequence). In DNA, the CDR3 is TGTGCCAGTAGAGGTGGGAGCTATGGCTACACCTTC. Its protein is CASRGGSYGYTF.

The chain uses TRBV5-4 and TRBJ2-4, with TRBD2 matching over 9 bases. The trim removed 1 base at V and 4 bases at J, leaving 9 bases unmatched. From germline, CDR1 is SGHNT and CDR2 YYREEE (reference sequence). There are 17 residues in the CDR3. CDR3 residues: CASSLISGGPLKNIQYF. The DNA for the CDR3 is TGTGCCAGCAGCTTGATCAGCGGGGGGCCTCTTAAAAACATTCAGTACTTC.

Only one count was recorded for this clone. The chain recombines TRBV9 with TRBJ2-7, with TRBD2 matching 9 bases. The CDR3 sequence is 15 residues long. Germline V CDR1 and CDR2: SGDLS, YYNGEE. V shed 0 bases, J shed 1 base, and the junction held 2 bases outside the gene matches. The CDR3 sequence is CASSVGGGDSYEQYF. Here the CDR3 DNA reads TGTGCCAGCAGCGTAGGCGGGGGGGATTCCTACGAGCAGTACTTC.

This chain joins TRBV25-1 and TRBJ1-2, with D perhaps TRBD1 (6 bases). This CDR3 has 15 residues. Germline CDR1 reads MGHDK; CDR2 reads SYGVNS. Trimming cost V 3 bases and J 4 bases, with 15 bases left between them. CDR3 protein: CASSEGSLGAYGYTF. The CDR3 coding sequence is TGTGCCAGCAGTGAGGGCTCCTTGGGGGCCTATGGCTACACCTTC.

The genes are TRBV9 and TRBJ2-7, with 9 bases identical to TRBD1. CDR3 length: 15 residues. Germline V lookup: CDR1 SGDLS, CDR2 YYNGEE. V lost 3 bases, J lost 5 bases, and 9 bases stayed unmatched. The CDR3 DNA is TGTGCCAGCAGCGACCGGGACAGGGATTTCGACGAGCAGTACTTC. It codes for CASSDRDRDFDEQYF.

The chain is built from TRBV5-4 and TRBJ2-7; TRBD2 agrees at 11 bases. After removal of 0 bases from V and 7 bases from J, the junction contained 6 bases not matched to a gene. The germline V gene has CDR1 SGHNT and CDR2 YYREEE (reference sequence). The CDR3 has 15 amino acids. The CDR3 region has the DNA TGTGCCAGCAGCTTGGAACTAGCGGGGGTAGGTGAGCAGTACTTC. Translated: CASSLELAGVGEQYF.